The source of this TCR beta chain is a study of T-cell reconstitution after alpha-beta-depleted transplantation in children. General observations from the study: Elevated TCRbeta diversity at day 60 was traced, in some patients, to surviving recipient T cells and thymic progenitors. Alpha-beta T cells about two months after transplant reportedly derived from several hundred expanded graft clones.

This clonotype was observed many times. Its target is not known. Germline V gene data show CDR1 as SNHLY and CDR2 as FYNNEI. The CDR3 loop spans 13 amino acids. V was cut by 6 bases and J by 0 bases, with 9 bases left in between. During its preparation, the TCRbeta library received unique molecular identifiers. Via MiXCR, TCRdb re-called the PCR reads, giving one row per CDR3 protein. In the table there are around 440,000 distinct CDR3 sequences, over 9.5% of which are singletons. J is TRBJ2-7 and V is TRBV2; D not certain. This clonotype was sampled from a child aged 2-15 years with inherited bone marrow failure, due to receive a stem cell transplant. The sample in question was PBMCs, obtained before TCRalphabeta/CD19-depleted stem cell transplant. CDR3 in amino acids: CASRYRSSYEQYF. The DNA of the CDR3 is TGTGCCAGCAGATATAGGAGCTCCTACGAGCAGTACTTC.